This T cell receptor beta chain is drawn from a study of CXCR3-negative and CXCR3-positive naive CD8 T cells. Study outcomes and limitations: Partially decreased CXCR3 expression was recorded after cryopreservation, and fresh PBMCs were used in most assays. Diversity ran similarly high across both naive subsets but far lower in memory CD8+ cells. Researchers reported similar TRBV-TRBJ usage in naive CXCR3-negative and CXCR3-positive cells, though memory differed.

The study sorted every CD8+ T cell subset in triplicate at about 270,000 cells each. UMI-labeled TRB cDNA libraries were prepared by 5' RACE. TCRdb reanalyzed the 5' RACE reads and collapses them to one entry per CDR3 protein, without DNA. The sample holds 45,000 to 55,000 distinct CDR3 sequences. Notes on this clonotype: The antigen is unknown.

CDR1 and CDR2 from the germline V gene are MGHRA and YSYEKL. The CDR3 length is 12 residues. The chain combines TRBV4-1 with TRBJ2-7. This receptor was identified in a human donor in good health. Some clones in this sample may be carry-over from other donors' samples. Sequencing used memory CD8+ T cells from blood. The CDR3 sequence: CASSQDMQEQYF.